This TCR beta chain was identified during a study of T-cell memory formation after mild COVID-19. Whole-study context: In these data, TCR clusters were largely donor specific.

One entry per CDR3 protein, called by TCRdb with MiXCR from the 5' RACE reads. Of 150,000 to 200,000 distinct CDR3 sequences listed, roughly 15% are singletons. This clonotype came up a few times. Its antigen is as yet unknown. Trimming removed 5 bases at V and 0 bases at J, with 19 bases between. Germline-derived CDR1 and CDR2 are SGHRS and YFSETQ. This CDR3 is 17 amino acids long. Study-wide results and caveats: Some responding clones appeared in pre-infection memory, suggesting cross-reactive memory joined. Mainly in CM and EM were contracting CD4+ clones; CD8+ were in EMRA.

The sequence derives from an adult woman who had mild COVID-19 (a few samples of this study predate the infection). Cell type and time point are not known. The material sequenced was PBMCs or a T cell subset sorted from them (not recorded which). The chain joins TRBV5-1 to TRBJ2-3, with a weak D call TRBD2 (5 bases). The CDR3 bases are TGCGCCAGCAGTCCCCCGGCAAGCGGACCGAGCACAGATACGCAGTATTTT. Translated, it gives CASSPPASGPSTDTQYF.